This T cell receptor (beta chain) was identified during a study of cytomegalovirus exposure and HLA in healthy donors. The study drew the donors from its approximately 110-subject validation cohort, separate from the approximately 690-subject first cohort. Unmatched junction bases numbered 7, after V lost 3 bases and J lost 3 bases. CDR1 GTSNPN and CDR2 SVGIG come from the germline V gene (reference sequence). The CDR3 spans 15 residues. The assay was immunoSEQ multiplex PCR, and TCRdb's table has in-frame clones only and misses some. In the table there are around 100,000 clones, less than 85% of which are singletons.

The chain carries TRBV30 and TRBJ1-2, with 10 bases matching TRBD1. The receptor comes from a man aged 18 to 35 in good health and CMV-seropositive. Sequencing was done on a sample of PBMCs. The CDR3 nucleotides are TGTGCCTGGAGGACCGGGACAGGGGAGGACTATGGCTACACCTTC. This codes for CAWRTGTGEDYGYTF.